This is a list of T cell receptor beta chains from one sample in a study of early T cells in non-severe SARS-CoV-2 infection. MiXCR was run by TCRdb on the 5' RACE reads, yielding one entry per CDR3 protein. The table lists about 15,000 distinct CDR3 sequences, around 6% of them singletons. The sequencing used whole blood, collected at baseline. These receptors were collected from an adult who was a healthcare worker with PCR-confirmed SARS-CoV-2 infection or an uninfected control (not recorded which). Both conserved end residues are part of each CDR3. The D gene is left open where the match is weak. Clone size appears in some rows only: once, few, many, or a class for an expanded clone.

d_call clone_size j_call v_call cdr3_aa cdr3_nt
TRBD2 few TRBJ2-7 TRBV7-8 CASSSTSGGNGEQYF TGTGCCAGCAGCTCCACTAGCGGGGGAAATGGCGAGCAGTACTTC
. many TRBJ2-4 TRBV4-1 CASSQEVETYAKNIQYF TGCGCCAGCAGCCAAGAGGTCGAGACGTATGCCAAAAACATTCAGTACTTC
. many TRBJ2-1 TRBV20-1 CSARRGDRNEQFF TGCAGTGCTAGAAGGGGGGATAGAAATGAGCAGTTCTTC
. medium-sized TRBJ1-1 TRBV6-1 CASSERENTEAFF TGTGCCAGCAGTGAAAGGGAGAACACTGAAGCTTTCTTT
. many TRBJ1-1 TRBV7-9 CASRYREQEAFF TGTGCCAGCAGATACAGGGAGCAGGAAGCTTTCTTT
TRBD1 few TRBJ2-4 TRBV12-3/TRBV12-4 CASSLLAGQGSVAKNIQYF TGTGCCAGCAGTTTATTGGCGGGACAGGGATCAGTAGCCAAAAACATTCAGTACTTC
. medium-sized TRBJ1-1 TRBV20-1 CSARDRMNTEAFF TGCAGTGCTAGAGATCGAATGAACACTGAAGCTTTCTTT
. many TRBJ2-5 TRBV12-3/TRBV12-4 CASSLSGGVGETQYF TGTGCCAGCAGTTTATCTGGAGGAGTAGGGGAGACCCAGTACTTC
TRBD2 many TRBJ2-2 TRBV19 CASSILGGTGELFF TGTGCCAGTAGTATCCTCGGGGGGACCGGGGAGCTGTTTTTT
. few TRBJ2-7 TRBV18 CASSPQNLNYEQYF TGTGCCAGCTCACCACAGAACCTTAACTACGAGCAGTACTTC
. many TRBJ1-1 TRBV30 CAWSPQQPWVTEAFF TGTGCCTGGAGTCCTCAACAGCCGTGGGTCACTGAAGCTTTCTTT
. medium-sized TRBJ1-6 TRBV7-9 CASSLGTGKSPLHF TGTGCCAGCAGCTTGGGGACGGGGAAATCACCCCTCCACTTT
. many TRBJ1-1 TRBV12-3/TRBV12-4 CASSFTSANTEAFF TGTGCCAGCAGTTTCACGTCGGCGAACACTGAAGCTTTCTTT
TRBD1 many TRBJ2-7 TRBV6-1 CATDRVNSYEQYF TGTGCCACCGACAGGGTAAACTCCTACGAGCAGTACTTC
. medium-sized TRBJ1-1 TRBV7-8 CASSFPTGNTEAFF TGTGCCAGCAGCTTTCCGACAGGGAACACTGAAGCTTTCTTT
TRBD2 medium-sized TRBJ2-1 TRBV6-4 CASSVLAGEGEQFF TGTGCCAGCAGTGTGCTAGCGGGGGAGGGTGAGCAGTTCTTC
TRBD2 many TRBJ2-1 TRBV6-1 CASAGDSYNEQFF TGTGCCAGCGCGGGGGACTCTTACAATGAGCAGTTCTTC
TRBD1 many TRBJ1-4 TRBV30 CAWTQDRGEFFF TGTGCCTGGACCCAAGACAGGGGTGAATTTTTTTTT
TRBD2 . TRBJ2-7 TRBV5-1 CASSLDSAGGLEQYF TGCGCCAGCAGCTTGGACTCAGCGGGGGGCCTCGAGCAGTACTTC
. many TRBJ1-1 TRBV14 CASRQDPLNTEAFF TGTGCCAGCCGACAGGACCCCTTGAACACTGAAGCTTTCTTT
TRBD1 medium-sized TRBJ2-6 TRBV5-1 CASSLAVTGGSGANVLTF TGCGCCAGCAGCTTGGCAGTAACAGGGGGATCCGGGGCCAACGTCCTGACTTTC
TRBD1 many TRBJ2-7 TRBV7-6 CASSLVMGQGYEQYF TGTGCCAGCAGCTTAGTGATGGGACAGGGCTACGAGCAGTACTTC
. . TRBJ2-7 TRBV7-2 CASSLLAGNYEQYF TGTGCCAGCAGCTTATTGGCAGGAAACTACGAGCAGTACTTC
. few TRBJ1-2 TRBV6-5 CASTAGYDYGYTF TGTGCCAGCACTGCAGGGTACGACTATGGCTACACCTTC